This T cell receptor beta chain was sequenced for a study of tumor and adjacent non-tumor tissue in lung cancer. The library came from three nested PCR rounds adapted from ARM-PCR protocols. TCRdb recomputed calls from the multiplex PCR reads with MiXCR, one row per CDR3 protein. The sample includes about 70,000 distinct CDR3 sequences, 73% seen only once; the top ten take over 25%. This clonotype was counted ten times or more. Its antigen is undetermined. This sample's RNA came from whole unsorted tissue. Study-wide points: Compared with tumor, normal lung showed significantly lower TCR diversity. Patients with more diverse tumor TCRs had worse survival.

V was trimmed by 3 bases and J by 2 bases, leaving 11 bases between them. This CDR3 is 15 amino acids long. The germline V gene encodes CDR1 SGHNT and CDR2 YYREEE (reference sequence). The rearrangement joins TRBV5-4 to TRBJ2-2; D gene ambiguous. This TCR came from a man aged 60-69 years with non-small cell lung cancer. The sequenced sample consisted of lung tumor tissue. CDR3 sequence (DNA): TGTGCCAGCAGCTCCCGGACGGTTAACACCGGGGAGCTGTTTTTT. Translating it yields CASSSRTVNTGELFF.